The following is a T cell receptor (beta chain) sequence with its context. Some clones are missing from TCRdb's copy, which holds only in-frame ones; the method was immunoSEQ multiplex PCR. The sample records under 300,000 clones, around three quarters being singletons. This record belongs to a study of blood T cell repertoires in COVID-19. CDR1 and CDR2 from the germline V gene are MNHEY and SMNVEV (reference sequence). V was clipped by 5 bases and J by 2 bases; unmatched bases: 3. The CDR3 extends over 14 amino acids. Source material: peripheral blood. This TCR derives from an elderly woman with acute or convalescent COVID-19. The chain employs TRBV27 and TRBJ1-5; 7 bases match TRBD1. The DNA for the CDR3 is TGTGCCAGCAGTGCAACAGGGGGCAATCAGCCCCAGCATTTT. Translating gives CASSATGGNQPQHF.